Detailed here is one T cell receptor (beta chain). Healthy adults negative for HIV, lacking recent acute infections or vaccinations, served as donors. The quantity of DNA used in unsorted PBMC replicate PCRs was 250 to 350 ng, corresponding to 30,000 or so T cell genomes. Some clones are missing from TCRdb's copy, which holds only in-frame ones; the method was immunoSEQ multiplex PCR. The repertoire consists of about 490,000 clones, with about 79% occurring once and the leading ten covering 13%. This sample is drawn from a study of shared clonotypes between healthy human individuals. Germline CDR1 is LNHNV and CDR2 is YYDKDF (reference sequence). This CDR3 is built from 13 residues. Germline trimming cut 7 bases from V and 5 bases from J; bases unmatched to any gene: 6.

The clonotype was recovered from a woman between 40 and 50 years old in good health. Some clones in this sample may be carry-over from other donors' samples. The chain recombines TRBV15 with TRBJ2-5; 8 bases agree with TRBD1. Input material: PBMCs. CDR3 amino acids: CATKTGVFETQYF. In nucleotides, the CDR3 is TGTGCCACCAAGACAGGGGTGTTTGAGACCCAGTACTTC.